The 22 T cell receptor beta chains below were found in one sample sequenced in a study of T cells in Graves' hyperthyroidism and ophthalmopathy. Template material for amplifying TCR beta CDR3 regions consisted of RNA transcripts. During a first-round RT-PCR of the TCR CDR3, the HTBI primer set was used. MiXCR, run by TCRdb on the multiplex PCR reads, gives a single entry per CDR3 protein. The repertoire holds around 560,000 distinct CDR3 sequences, with approximately 15% as singletons. The sequenced sample consisted of blood. These receptors were taken from a young woman with Graves' hyperthyroidism.

This chain joins TRBV7-2 and TRBJ2-2; a weak D match, TRBD2 (5 bases). CDR3 length equals 16 residues. V dropped 2 bases and J dropped 4 bases, with 14 bases sitting between them. Germline V gene data show CDR1 as SGHTA and CDR2 as FQGNSA. This CDR3 is CASSLTIRAGTGELFF. CDR3 nucleotide sequence: TGTGCCAGCAGCTTAACTATTAGGGCGGGCACCGGGGAGCTGTTTTTT.

This chain connects TRBV6-1 to TRBJ2-5, with TRBD1 matching over 9 bases. Germline V gene lookup returns CDR1 MNHNS and CDR2 SASEGT. The CDR3 runs 15 residues. V lost 6 bases to trimming and J lost 1 base; unmatched junction nucleotides: 6. Written as DNA, the CDR3 is TGTGCCAGCAGCCGGGGACAGGGATCCCAAGAGACCCAGTACTTC. Protein sequence: CASSRGQGSQETQYF.

J is TRBJ2-5 and V is TRBV20-1, with 8 bases aligning to TRBD2. V shed 0 bases, J shed 4 bases, and the junction held 7 bases outside the gene matches. Germline V lookup: CDR1 DFQATT, CDR2 SNEGSKA (reference sequence). The CDR3 has 15 amino acids. DNA of the CDR3: TGCAGTGCTAGAGATACCAACGGGGGGGGAGAGACCCAGTACTTC. Translation: CSARDTNGGGETQYF.

The rearrangement links TRBV10-1 to TRBJ1-1, with 9 positions matching TRBD1. The CDR3 is 13 amino acids. Trimming removed 3 bases from V and 7 bases from J; junction bases left unmatched: 3. Germline assignment: CDR1 WNHNN and CDR2 SYGVQD (reference sequence). CDR3 in DNA: TGCGCCAGCAGTGAAGGACAGGGGTATGAAGCTTTCTTT. Translation gives CASSEGQGYEAFF.

This clonotype was detected only a few times. This sequence joins TRBV7-2 and TRBJ2-3, with 9 bases fitting TRBD2. Germline CDR1 SGHTA, CDR2 FQGNSA. Trimming cost V 1 base and J 3 bases; bases outside gene matches: 11. The CDR3 is 18 residues long. The chain's CDR3 is CASSLGGWREGPTDTQYF. The CDR3 region has the DNA TGTGCCAGCAGCTTAGGGGGGTGGCGGGAGGGCCCGACAGATACGCAGTATTTT.

This clonotype has only a few counts. V and J are TRBV19 and TRBJ2-3; 7 bases agree with TRBD2. With 7 bases clipped from V and 4 bases from J, the junction kept 8 bases outside the gene matches. The CDR3 consists of 14 residues. CDR1 and CDR2 (germline): LNHDA, SQIVND (reference sequence). CDR3 bases: TGTGCCAGTAAGGGCGGGAGAGAGTCAGATACGCAGTATTTT. This sequence encodes CASKGGRESDTQYF.

The rearrangement joins TRBV28 to TRBJ2-7; 8 bases are a match to TRBD1. There are 20 residues in the CDR3. The junction had 24 bases not matched to a gene; V was cut back by 5 bases and J by 3 bases. Germline CDR1 and CDR2: MDHEN and SYDVKM. The DNA for the CDR3 is TGTGCCAGCAGTCGCCCTTCAGGGGGCTTTAGGTCTGGATTTAGCTACGAGCAGTACTTC. The encoded protein is CASSRPSGGFRSGFSYEQYF.

The genes are TRBV12-3 or TRBV12-4 and TRBJ2-2; the D call may be TRBD1 or TRBD2 (5 bases each). V was clipped by 2 bases and J by 4 bases, with 14 bases between them. The CDR3 spans 16 residues. The CDR3 DNA is TGTGCCAGCAGTTTATATGGGGGTCAAGGCACCGGGGAGCTGTTTTTT. Protein: CASSLYGGQGTGELFF.

This clonotype was detected only a few times. The genes are TRBV19 and TRBJ2-3; D is possibly TRBD1 or TRBD2 (5 bases each). Trimming took off 10 bases at V and 2 bases at J, with 13 bases between the two ends. Germline values: CDR1 LNHDA, CDR2 SQIVND (reference sequence). This CDR3 contains 13 residues. CDR3 amino acids: CATSGPFTDTQYF. The CDR3 nucleotides read TGTGCCACCTCGGGACCCTTCACAGATACGCAGTATTTT.

In the case of this clonotype: At one end the junction does not follow the germline gene, possibly because of a read error. The chain has TRBV12-3 or TRBV12-4 and TRBJ2-3; 8 bases line up with TRBD1. CDR3 length equals 16 residues. This CDR3 reads CASGLAGGGYTDTQYF. The CDR3 DNA is TGTGCCAGCGGTTTAGCAGGGGGCGGCTATACAGATACGCAGTATTTT.

This clonotype was seen only a few times. The rearrangement uses TRBV2 and TRBJ1-1; possibly TRBD1 for D (6 bases). Per germline, CDR1 SNHLY and CDR2 FYNNEI. The CDR3 totals 15 residues. V gave up 4 bases and J gave up 4 bases, with 16 bases separating them. The chain's CDR3 is CASSAGGGAGTEAFF. DNA of the CDR3: TGTGCCAGCAGTGCCGGTGGGGGGGCAGGCACTGAAGCTTTCTTT.

This clonotype was detected many times. This sequence joins TRBV6-1 and TRBJ1-1; D remains ambiguous. V was shortened by 5 bases and J by 1 base, with 11 bases between the two germline ends. CDR1 and CDR2 (germline): MNHNS, SASEGT. This CDR3 contains 14 residues. The DNA for the CDR3 is TGTGCCAGCAGTACCACCGGGCCGAACACTGAAGCTTTCTTT. Translating gives CASSTTGPNTEAFF.

This clonotype has at least ten counts. The rearrangement links TRBV12-3 or TRBV12-4 to TRBJ2-5, with D perhaps matching TRBD2 (6 bases). This CDR3 has 15 amino acids. Trimming took off 1 base at V and 4 bases at J, with 13 bases between the two ends. The CDR3 is CASSLDGSPIETQYF. In nucleotides, the CDR3 is TGTGCCAGCAGTTTAGACGGGAGCCCCATAGAGACCCAGTACTTC.

The chain employs TRBV12-3 or TRBV12-4 and TRBJ2-2; 13 positions agree with TRBD2. The CDR3 length is 17 residues. V dropped 8 bases and J dropped 4; count of bases not matched to a gene: 10. As DNA, the CDR3 is TGTGCCAGCTTGGGACTAGCGGGGACCGGTGGCACCGGGGAGCTGTTTTTT. Amino acid sequence: CASLGLAGTGGTGELFF.

This clonotype was seen ten or more times. This rearrangement joins TRBV29-1 to TRBJ2-2; D possibly corresponds to TRBD2 (5 bases). This CDR3 is 14 amino acids long. The germline CDR1 and CDR2 sequences are SQVTM and ANQGSEA. V lost 5 bases to trimming and J lost 7 bases, with 17 bases between them. CDR3 sequence reads: CSVSLSAAGGELFF. DNA for the CDR3: TGCAGCGTTTCTCTATCCGCGGCGGGCGGGGAGCTGTTTTTT.

This clonotype was observed a few times. The V gene is TRBV3-1, the J gene TRBJ2-7, with a possible D match to TRBD1 (6 bases). With 5 bases removed from V and 4 bases from J, the gap between germline ends came to 15 bases. This CDR3 is 14 amino acids long. Germline values: CDR1 LGHDT, CDR2 YNNKEL (reference sequence). The CDR3: CASSYHRARYEQYF. The CDR3 coding sequence is TGTGCCAGCAGCTATCACAGGGCGAGGTACGAGCAGTACTTC.

This clonotype was picked up many times. The V call is TRBV7-8, the J call TRBJ2-7; D not resolved. CDR3 length equals 16 residues. The germline V gene encodes CDR1 SGHVS and CDR2 FQNEAQ. Trimming cost V 3 bases and J 2 bases, with 17 bases left between them. This chain's CDR3 is CASSLYGVRNTYEQYF. In DNA, the CDR3 is TGTGCCAGCAGCTTGTATGGGGTGAGGAATACCTACGAGCAGTACTTC.

CDR3 in DNA: TGTGCCAGCAGTGTGGAGGGTAGCGGGAGTCCTGAGCAGTTCTTC. Encoded protein: CASSVEGSGSPEQFF. The V call is TRBV28, the J call TRBJ2-1; 9 positions match TRBD2. The CDR3 has 15 amino acids. With 5 bases clipped from V and 9 bases from J, the junction kept 11 bases outside the gene matches. The germline V gene has CDR1 MDHEN and CDR2 SYDVKM. Combining the CDR3 with reference TRBV28 and TRBJ2-1 gives the whole variable domain DVKVTQSSRYLVKRTGEKVFLECVQDMDHENMFWYRQDPGLGLRLIYFSYDVKMKEKGDIPEGYSVSREKKERFSLILESASTNQTSMYLCASSVEGSGSPEQFFGPGTRLTVL.

Many counts were recorded for this clonotype. V and J are TRBV20-1 and TRBJ1-5; 10 nucleotides align to TRBD1. Per germline, CDR1 DFQATT and CDR2 SNEGSKA (reference sequence). Trimming cost V 7 bases and J 8 bases; bases outside gene matches: 11. This CDR3 has 14 residues. This chain's CDR3 is CSGTGQGRMEPQHF. CDR3 in DNA: TGCAGTGGTACGGGACAGGGGAGAATGGAGCCCCAGCATTTT.

This clonotype was detected only a few times. The chain employs TRBV24-1 and TRBJ1-5; tentative D call: TRBD1 (5 bases). This CDR3 is built from 12 residues. Trimming removed 4 bases from V and 9 bases from J, with 9 bases in between. Germline values: CDR1 KGHDR, CDR2 SFDVKD. For the CDR3, the DNA is TGTGCCACCAGTGAGTCCGGGGGGCCCCAGCATTTT. Amino acid sequence: CATSESGGPQHF.

The V call is TRBV2, the J call TRBJ2-5; the D is unclear. Trimming stripped 7 bases from V and 1 base from J, with 13 bases between. From germline, CDR1 is SNHLY and CDR2 FYNNEI. The CDR3 sequence is 14 residues long. In DNA form, the CDR3 reads TGTGCCAGCATAGTCGAGGTCCTCCAAGAGACCCAGTACTTC. This gives the protein CASIVEVLQETQYF.

This chain links TRBV6-6 with TRBJ1-1; tentatively, D is TRBD1 (5 bases). The V and J ends lost 2 bases and 2 bases respectively, with 12 bases between them. CDR1 and CDR2 from the germline V gene are MNHNY and SVGAGI (reference sequence). This CDR3 contains 15 residues. CDR3 DNA sequence: TGTGCCAGCAGTTACGGGGCAGCTCGAAACACTGAAGCTTTCTTT. It specifies CASSYGAARNTEAFF.